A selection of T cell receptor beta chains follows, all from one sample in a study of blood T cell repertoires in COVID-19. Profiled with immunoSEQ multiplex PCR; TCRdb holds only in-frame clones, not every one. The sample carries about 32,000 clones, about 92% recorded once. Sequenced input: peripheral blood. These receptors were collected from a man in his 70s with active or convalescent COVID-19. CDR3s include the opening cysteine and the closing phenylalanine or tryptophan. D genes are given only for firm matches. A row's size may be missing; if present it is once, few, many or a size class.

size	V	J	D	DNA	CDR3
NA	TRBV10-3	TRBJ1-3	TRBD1	TGTGCCATCAGTTGGACAGGGGGAAACACCATATATTTT	CAISWTGGNTIYF
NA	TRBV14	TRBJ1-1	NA	TGTGCCAGCAGCCAACTTTTTACACGGAACACTGAAGCTTTCTTT	CASSQLFTRNTEAFF
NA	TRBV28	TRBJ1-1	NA	TGTGCCAGCAGCAGGTTGTTTTTGGGCACTGAAGCTTTCTTT	CASSRLFLGTEAFF
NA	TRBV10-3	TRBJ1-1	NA	TGTGCCATCAGTGAGAACCCCATACGGACTGAAGCTTTCTTT	CAISENPIRTEAFF
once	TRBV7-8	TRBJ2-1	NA	TGTGCCAGCAGCTTAGGTACGACTAGCAATGAGCAGTTCTTC	CASSLGTTSNEQFF
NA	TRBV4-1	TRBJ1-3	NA	TGCGCCAGCAGCCCCACTGCAAGCTCTGGAAACACCATATATTTT	CASSPTASSGNTIYF
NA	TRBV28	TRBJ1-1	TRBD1	TGTGCCAGCAGTTTTCCCGGGACAGGGCGGTCTGAAGCTTTCTTT	CASSFPGTGRSEAFF
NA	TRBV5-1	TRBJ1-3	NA	TGCGCCAGCAGCTTGGAGGTGGCGGGGGCGCGGGGAAACACCATATATTTT	CASSLEVAGARGNTIYF
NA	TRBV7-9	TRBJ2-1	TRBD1	TGTGCCAGCAGCGTACAGGGGGGACGTGAGCAGTTCTTC	CASSVQGGREQFF
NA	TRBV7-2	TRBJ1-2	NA	TGTGCCAGCAGAGGGGCGGCTAACTATGGCTACACCTTC	CASRGAANYGYTF
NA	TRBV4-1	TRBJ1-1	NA	TGCGCCAGCAGCCCGGGAAGGCCGGTAAAGCGGGGGACCGAAGCTTTCTTT	CASSPGRPVKRGTEAFF